This TCR beta chain was recorded in a study of blood T cells in healthy people across ages. Study context: About one barcoded beta molecule per two T cells came from capture by template switching.

A J-beta primer mix and a sample-barcoded 5' primer were used in a second PCR of roughly 6 to 12 cycles. TCRdb re-derived calls from the 5' RACE reads in MiXCR, one entry per CDR3 protein. The profile shows 800,000 to 950,000 distinct CDR3 sequences, 45% to 50% of them singletons. The sample holds a few counts of this clonotype. The CDR3 length is 13 residues. The trim removed 7 bases at V and 3 bases at J, leaving 5 bases unmatched. The germline CDR1 and CDR2 sequences are SEHNR and FQNEAQ (reference sequence). Source material: blood. This sequence was found in a man aged 25-45 years in good health. This chain links TRBV7-9 with TRBJ2-5; TRBD1 matches 7 bases. This chain's CDR3 is CASNDRDKETQYF. For the CDR3, the DNA is TGTGCCAGCAATGACAGGGACAAAGAGACCCAGTACTTC.